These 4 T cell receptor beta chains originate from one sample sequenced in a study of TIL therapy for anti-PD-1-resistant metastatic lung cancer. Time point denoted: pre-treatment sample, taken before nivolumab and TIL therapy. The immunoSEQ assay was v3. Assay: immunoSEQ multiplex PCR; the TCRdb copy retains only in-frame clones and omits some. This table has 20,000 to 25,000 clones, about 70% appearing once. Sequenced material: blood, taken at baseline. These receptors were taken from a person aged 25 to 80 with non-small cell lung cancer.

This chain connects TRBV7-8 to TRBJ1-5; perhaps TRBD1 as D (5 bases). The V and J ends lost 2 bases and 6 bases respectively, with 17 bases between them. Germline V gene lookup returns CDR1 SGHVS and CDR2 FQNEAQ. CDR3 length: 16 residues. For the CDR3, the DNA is TGTGCCAGCAGCTTAAAAAGACAGTTGGGGGGTCAGCCCCAGCATTTT. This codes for CASSLKRQLGGQPQHF.

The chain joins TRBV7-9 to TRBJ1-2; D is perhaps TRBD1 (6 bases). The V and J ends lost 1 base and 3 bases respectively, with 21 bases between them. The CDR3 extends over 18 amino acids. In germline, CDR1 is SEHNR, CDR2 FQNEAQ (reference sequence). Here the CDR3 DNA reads TGTGCCAGCAGCTTAGGCTTCAGGACAGACCGTATCCACTATGGCTACACCTTC. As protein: CASSLGFRTDRIHYGYTF.

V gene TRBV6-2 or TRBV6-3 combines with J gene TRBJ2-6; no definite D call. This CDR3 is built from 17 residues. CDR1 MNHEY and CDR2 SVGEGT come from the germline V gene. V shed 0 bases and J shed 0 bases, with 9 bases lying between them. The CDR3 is CASSYSKASSGANVLTF. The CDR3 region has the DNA TGTGCCAGCAGTTACTCAAAAGCGAGCTCTGGGGCCAACGTCCTGACTTTC.

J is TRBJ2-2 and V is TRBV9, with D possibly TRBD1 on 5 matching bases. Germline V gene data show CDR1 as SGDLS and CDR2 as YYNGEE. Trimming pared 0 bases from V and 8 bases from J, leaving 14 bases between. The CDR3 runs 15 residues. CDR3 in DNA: TGTGCCAGCAGCGTAGATCTTCAAGGGGTGGGGGAGCTGTTTTTT. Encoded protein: CASSVDLQGVGELFF. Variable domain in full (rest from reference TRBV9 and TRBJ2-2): DSGVTQTPKHLITATGQRVTLRCSPRSGDLSVYWYQQSLDQGLQFLIQYYNGEERAKGNILERFSAQQFPDLHSELNLSSLELGDSALYFCASSVDLQGVGELFFGEGSRLTVL.